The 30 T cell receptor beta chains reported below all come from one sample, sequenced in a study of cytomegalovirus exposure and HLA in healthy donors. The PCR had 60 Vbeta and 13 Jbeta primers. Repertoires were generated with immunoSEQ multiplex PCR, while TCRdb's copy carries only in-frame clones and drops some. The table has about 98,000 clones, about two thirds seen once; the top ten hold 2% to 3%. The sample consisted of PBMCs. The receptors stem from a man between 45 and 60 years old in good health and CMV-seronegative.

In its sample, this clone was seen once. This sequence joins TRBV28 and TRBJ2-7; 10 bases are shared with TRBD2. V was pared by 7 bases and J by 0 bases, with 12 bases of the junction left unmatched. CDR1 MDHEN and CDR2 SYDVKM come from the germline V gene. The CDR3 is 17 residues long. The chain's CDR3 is CASTLEGLARSSYEQYF. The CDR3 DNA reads TGTGCCAGCACCCTGGAGGGACTAGCGAGGAGCTCCTACGAGCAGTACTTC.

In DNA form, the CDR3 reads TGTGCCAGCACCTCCGGGACAGCGAACACTGAAGCTTTCTTT. Residues: CASTSGTANTEAFF. This chain joins TRBV5-4 and TRBJ1-1; 7 bases agree with TRBD1. The CDR3 totals 14 residues. Germline CDR1 is SGHNT and CDR2 is YYREEE (reference sequence). The V gene end was trimmed by 6 bases and the J gene end by 1 base; junction bases not matched to a gene: 6.

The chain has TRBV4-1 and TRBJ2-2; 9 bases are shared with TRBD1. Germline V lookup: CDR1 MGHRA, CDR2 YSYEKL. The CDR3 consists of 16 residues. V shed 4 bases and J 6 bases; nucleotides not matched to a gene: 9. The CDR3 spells CASSRHGTGFSGELFF. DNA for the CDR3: TGCGCCAGCAGCCGCCACGGGACAGGGTTTTCCGGGGAGCTGTTTTTT.

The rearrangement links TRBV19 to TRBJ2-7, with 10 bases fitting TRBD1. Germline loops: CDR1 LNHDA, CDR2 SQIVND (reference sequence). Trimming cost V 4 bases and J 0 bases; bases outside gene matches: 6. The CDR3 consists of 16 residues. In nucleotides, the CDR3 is TGTGCCAGTAGTACCAGACAGGGGGCGAGCTCCTACGAGCAGTACTTC. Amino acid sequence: CASSTRQGASSYEQYF. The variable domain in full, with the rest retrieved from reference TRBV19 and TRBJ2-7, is DGGITQSPKYLFRKEGQNVTLSCEQNLNHDAMYWYRQDPGQGLRLIYYSQIVNDFQKGDIAEGYSVSREKKESFPLTVTSAQKNPTAFYLCASSTRQGASSYEQYFGPGTRLTVT.

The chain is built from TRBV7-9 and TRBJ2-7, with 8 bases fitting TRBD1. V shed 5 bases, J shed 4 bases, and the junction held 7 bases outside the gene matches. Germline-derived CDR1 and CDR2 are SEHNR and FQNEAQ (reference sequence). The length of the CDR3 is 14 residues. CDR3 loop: CASSRQGALYEQYF. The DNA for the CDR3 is TGTGCCAGCAGCCGCCAGGGGGCTCTATACGAGCAGTACTTC.

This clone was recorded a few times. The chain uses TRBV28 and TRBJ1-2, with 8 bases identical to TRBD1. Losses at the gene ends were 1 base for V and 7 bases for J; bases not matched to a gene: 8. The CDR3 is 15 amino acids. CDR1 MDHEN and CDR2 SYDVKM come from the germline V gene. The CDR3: CASSLLIQGVGGYTF. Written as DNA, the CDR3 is TGTGCCAGCAGTTTATTGATACAGGGGGTAGGTGGCTACACCTTC.

The CDR3 coding sequence is TGCGCCAGCAGTGCACCGCAGGGAAACACTGAAGCTTTCTTT. This encodes CASSAPQGNTEAFF. The gene calls are TRBV10-2 and TRBJ1-1; tentative D call: TRBD1 (5 bases). The CDR3 runs to 14 residues. Trimming cost V 4 bases and J 2 bases, with 11 bases left between them. CDR1 WSHSY and CDR2 SAAADI come from the germline V gene.

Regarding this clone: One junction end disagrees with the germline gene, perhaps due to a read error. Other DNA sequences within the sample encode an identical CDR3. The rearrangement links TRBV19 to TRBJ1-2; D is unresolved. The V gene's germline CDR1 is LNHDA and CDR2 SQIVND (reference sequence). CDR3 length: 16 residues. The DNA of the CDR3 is TGCGCCAGTAGTGAATACGCCGTGACTGCTAACTATGGCTACACCTTC. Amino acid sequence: CASSEYAVTANYGYTF.

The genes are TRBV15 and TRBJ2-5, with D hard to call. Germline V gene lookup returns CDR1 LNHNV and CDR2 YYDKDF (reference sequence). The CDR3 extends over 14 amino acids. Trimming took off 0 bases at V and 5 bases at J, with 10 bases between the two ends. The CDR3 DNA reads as TGTGCCACCAGCAGAGATCCAGGTCTCGAGACCCAGTACTTC. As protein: CATSRDPGLETQYF.

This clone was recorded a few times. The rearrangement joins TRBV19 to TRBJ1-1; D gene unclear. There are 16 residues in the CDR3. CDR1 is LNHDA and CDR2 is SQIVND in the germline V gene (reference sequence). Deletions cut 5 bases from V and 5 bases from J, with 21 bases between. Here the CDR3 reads CASSALRGVGGTEAFF. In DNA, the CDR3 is TGTGCCAGTAGTGCCCTCCGTGGGGTGGGAGGGACTGAAGCTTTCTTT.

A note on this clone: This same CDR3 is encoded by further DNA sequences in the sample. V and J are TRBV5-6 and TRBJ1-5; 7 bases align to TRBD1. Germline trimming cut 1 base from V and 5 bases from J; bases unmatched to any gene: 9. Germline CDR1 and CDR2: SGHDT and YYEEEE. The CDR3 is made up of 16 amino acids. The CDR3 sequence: CASSLYLGQTDQPQHF. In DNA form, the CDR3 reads TGTGCCAGCAGCTTGTATCTGGGACAGACGGATCAGCCCCAGCATTTT.

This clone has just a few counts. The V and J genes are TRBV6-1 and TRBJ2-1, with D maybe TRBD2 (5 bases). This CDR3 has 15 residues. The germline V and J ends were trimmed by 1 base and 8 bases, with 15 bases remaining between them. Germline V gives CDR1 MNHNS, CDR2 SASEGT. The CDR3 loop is CASSEVLSGGDEQFF. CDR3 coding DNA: TGTGCCAGCAGTGAAGTTCTCTCCGGAGGCGATGAGCAGTTCTTC.

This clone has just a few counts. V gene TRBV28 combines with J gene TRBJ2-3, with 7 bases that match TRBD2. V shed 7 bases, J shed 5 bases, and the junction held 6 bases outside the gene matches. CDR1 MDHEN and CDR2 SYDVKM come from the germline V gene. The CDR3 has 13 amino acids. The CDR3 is CASTAGAIDTQYF. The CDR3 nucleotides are TGTGCCAGCACGGCGGGAGCGATAGATACGCAGTATTTT.

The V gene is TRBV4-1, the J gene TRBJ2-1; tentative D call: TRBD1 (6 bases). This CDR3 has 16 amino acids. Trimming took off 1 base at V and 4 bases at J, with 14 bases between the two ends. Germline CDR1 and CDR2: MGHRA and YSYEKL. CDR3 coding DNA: TGCGCCAGCAGCCAAGGGGGCAGGGGCTTGTACAATGAGCAGTTCTTC. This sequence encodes CASSQGGRGLYNEQFF.

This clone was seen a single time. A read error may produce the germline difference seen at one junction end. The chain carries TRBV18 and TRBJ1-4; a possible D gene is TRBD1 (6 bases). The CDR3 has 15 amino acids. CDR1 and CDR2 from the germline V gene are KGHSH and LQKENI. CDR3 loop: CASSPRQGSGEKPFF. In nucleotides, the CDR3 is TGTGCCAGCTCACCACGTCAGGGGTCTGGAGAAAAACCGTTTTTT.

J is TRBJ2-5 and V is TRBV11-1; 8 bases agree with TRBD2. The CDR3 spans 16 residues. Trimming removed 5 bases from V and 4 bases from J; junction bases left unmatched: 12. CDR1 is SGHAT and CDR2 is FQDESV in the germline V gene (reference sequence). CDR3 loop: CASSPLGGGLGETQYF. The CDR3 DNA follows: TGTGCCAGCAGCCCCCTAGGCGGGGGGTTAGGAGAGACCCAGTACTTC.

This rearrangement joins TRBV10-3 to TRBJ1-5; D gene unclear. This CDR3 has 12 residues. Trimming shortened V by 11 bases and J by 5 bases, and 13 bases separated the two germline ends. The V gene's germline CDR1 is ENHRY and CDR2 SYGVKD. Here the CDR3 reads CACREEDQPQHF. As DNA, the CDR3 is TGTGCCTGCAGAGAGGAGGATCAGCCCCAGCATTTT.

The CDR3 region has the DNA TGTGCCAGCAGACCACCCCGGGGGGATTCCTACGAGCAGTACTTC. Amino acid sequence: CASRPPRGDSYEQYF. The rearrangement uses TRBV27 and TRBJ2-7; 7 nucleotides line up with TRBD2. The germline CDR1 and CDR2 sequences are MNHEY and SMNVEV (reference sequence). Trimming at V came to 6 bases and at J to 1 base, leaving 9 bases not matched to a gene. The CDR3 has 15 amino acids.

Here the CDR3 DNA reads TGTGCCATCAGTGAGTTCAGAAGTAGCAGAAAAGGGGTGGAGACCCAGTACTTC. Protein: CAISEFRSSRKGVETQYF. The gene calls are TRBV10-3 and TRBJ2-5; a weak D match, TRBD1 (5 bases). This CDR3 is built from 18 residues. CDR1 is ENHRY and CDR2 is SYGVKD in the germline V gene. V gave up 1 base and J gave up 5 bases, with 23 bases separating them.

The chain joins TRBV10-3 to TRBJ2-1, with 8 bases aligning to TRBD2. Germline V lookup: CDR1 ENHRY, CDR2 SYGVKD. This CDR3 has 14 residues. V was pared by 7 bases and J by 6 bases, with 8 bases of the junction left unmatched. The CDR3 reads CAINSGNVINEQFF. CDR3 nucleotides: TGTGCCATCAATAGCGGGAACGTCATCAATGAGCAGTTCTTC.

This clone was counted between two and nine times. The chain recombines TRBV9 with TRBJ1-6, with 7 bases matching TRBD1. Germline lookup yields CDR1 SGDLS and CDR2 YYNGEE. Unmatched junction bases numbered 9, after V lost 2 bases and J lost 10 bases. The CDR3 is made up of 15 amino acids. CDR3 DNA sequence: TGTGCCAGCAGCGTGGGTACACAGGGGTGGTCACCCCTCCACTTT. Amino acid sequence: CASSVGTQGWSPLHF.

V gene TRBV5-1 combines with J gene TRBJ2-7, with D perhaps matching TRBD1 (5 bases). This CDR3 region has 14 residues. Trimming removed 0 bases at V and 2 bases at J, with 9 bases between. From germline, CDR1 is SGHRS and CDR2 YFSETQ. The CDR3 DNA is TGCGCCAGCAGCTTGGGTGACAGTACCTACGAGCAGTACTTC. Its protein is CASSLGDSTYEQYF.

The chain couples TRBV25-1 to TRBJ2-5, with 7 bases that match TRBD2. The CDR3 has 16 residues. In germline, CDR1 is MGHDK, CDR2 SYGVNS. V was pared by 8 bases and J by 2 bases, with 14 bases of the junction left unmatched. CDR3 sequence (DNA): TGTGCCAGCGGTTCCCTATCGGGGGGATCACAAGAGACCCAGTACTTC. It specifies CASGSLSGGSQETQYF. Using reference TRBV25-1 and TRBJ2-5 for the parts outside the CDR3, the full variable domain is EADIYQTPRYLVIGTGKKITLECSQTMGHDKMYWYQQDPGMELHLIHYSYGVNSTEKGDLSSESTVSRIRTEHFPLTLESARPSHTSQYLCASGSLSGGSQETQYFGPGTRLLVL.

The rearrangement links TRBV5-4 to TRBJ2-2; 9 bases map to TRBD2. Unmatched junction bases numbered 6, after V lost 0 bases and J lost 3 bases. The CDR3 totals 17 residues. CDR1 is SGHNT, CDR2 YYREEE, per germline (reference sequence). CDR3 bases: TGTGCCAGCAGCTTGGCCGGGACTAGCTTCGACACCGGGGAGCTGTTTTTT. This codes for CASSLAGTSFDTGELFF.

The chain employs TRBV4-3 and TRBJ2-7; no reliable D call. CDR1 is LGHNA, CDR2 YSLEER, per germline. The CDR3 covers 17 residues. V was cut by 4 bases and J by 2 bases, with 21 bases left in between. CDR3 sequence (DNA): TGCGCCAGCAGCCCCCGGTGGAAGACTGTCAACACCTACGAGCAGTACTTC. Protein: CASSPRWKTVNTYEQYF.

The CDR3 loop reads CASSLDGHRTFQYF. CDR3 bases: TGTGCCAGCAGCTTAGACGGGCACAGGACCTTCCAGTACTTC. The chain links TRBV11-3 to TRBJ2-7; perhaps TRBD1 as D (5 bases). V lost 0 bases to trimming and J lost 10 bases, with 16 bases between them. There are 14 residues in the CDR3. CDR1 is SGHNT, CDR2 YENEEA, per germline.

The CDR3 DNA reads TGTGCCAGCAGCCCCCTCTCCGGCTACACCTTC. Its protein is CASSPLSGYTF. The V call is TRBV16, the J call TRBJ1-2, with no clear D. Trimming took 4 bases from V and 8 from J, leaving 8 bases between them. The CDR3 runs to 11 residues. Germline CDR1 is KGHSY and CDR2 is FQNENV.

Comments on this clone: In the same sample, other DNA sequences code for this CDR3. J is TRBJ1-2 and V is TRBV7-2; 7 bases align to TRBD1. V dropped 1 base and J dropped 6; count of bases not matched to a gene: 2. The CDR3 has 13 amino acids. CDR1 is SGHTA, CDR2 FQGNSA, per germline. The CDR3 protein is CASSLGQGDGYTF. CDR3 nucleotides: TGTGCCAGCAGCTTAGGACAGGGCGATGGCTACACCTTC.

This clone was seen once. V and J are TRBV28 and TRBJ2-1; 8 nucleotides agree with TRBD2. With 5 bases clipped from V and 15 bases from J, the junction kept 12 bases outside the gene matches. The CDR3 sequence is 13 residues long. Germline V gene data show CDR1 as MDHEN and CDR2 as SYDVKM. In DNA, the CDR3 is TGTGCCAGCAGTCCTCAGCCGGGGGGGTCCCCGTTCTTC. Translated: CASSPQPGGSPFF.

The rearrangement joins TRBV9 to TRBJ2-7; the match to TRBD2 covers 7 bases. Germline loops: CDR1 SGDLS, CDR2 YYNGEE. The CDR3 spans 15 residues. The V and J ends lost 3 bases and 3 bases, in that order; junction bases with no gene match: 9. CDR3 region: CASSAGGDRYYEQYF. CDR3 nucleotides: TGTGCCAGCAGCGCTGGGGGGGACCGTTACTACGAGCAGTACTTC.